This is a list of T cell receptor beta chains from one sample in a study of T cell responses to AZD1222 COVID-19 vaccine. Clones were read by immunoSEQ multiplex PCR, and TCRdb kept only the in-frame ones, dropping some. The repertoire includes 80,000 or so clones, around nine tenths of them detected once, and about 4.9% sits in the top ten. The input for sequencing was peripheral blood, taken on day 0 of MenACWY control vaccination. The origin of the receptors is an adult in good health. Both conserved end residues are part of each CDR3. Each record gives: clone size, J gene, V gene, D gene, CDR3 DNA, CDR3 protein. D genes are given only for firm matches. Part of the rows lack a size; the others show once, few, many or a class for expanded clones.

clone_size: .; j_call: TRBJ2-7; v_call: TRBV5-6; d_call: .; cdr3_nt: TGTGCCAGCAGCTTGGGACAGGCGTTCTACGAGCAGTACTTC; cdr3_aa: CASSLGQAFYEQYF
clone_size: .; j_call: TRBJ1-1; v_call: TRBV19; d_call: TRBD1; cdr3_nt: TGTGCCAGTAGTGCCCGCCGGGACAGATACACTGAAGCTTTCTTT; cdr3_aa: CASSARRDRYTEAFF
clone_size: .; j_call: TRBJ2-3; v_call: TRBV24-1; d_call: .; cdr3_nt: TGTGCCACCAGTGATCCCTCCGGGGATACGCAGTATTTT; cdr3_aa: CATSDPSGDTQYF
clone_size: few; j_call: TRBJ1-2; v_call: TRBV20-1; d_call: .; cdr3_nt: TGCAGTGCCGAGGAAGCTGGCGGCTACACCTTC; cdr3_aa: CSAEEAGGYTF
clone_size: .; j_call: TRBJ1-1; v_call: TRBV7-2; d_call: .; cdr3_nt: TGTGCCAGCAGCTATGTGAACACTGAAGCTTTCTTT; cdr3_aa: CASSYVNTEAFF
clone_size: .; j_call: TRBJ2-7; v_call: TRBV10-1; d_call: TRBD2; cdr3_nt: TGCGCCAGCAGTTCGGGACTAGCGGGACGAACCTACGAGCAGTACTTC; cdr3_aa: CASSSGLAGRTYEQYF
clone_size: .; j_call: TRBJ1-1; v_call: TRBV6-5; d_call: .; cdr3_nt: TGTGCCAGCAGTTACGGGCTGGCGGGGACTGAAGCTTTCTTT; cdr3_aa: CASSYGLAGTEAFF
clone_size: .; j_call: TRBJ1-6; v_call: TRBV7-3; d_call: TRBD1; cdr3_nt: TGTGCCAGCAGCTTATATGGGACAGGGGACGATTCACCCCTCCACTTT; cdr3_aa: CASSLYGTGDDSPLHF
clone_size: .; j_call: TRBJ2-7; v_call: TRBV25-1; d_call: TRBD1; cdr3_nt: TGTGCCAGCAGTGAGGGGACAGGCTACGAGCAGTACTTC; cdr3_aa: CASSEGTGYEQYF
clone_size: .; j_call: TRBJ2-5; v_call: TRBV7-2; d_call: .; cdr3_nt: TGTGCCAGCAGCCTCGGAAGGGATGTTGAGACCCAGTACTTC; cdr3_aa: CASSLGRDVETQYF
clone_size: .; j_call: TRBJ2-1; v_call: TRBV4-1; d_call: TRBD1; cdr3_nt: TGCGCCAGCAGCCAAGTAACAGGGGATGAGCAGTTCTTC; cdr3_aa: CASSQVTGDEQFF
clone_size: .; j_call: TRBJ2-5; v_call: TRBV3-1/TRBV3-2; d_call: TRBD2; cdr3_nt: TGTGCCAGCAGCCAAGTATGGGGGGGTGGGACCCAGTACTTC; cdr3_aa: CASSQVWGGGTQYF
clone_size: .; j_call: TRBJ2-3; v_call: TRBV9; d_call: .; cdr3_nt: TGTGCCAGCAGCGTCCGGGGCGGCACAGATACGCAGTATTTT; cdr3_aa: CASSVRGGTDTQYF
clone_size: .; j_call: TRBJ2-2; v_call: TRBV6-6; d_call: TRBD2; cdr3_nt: TGTGCCAGCAGTTACTCCGGTATTACTAGCGCCGGGGAGCTGTTTTTT; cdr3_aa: CASSYSGITSAGELFF
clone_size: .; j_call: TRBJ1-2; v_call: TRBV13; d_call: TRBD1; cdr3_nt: TGTGCCAGCATGCCGACAGGGTCTGGTGATGGCTACACCTTC; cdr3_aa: CASMPTGSGDGYTF
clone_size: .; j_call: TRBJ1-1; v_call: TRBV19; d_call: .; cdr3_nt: TGTGCCAGCAAGGAGCCGAACACTGAAGCTTTCTTT; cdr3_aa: CASKEPNTEAFF
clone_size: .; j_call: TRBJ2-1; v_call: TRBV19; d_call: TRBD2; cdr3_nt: TGTGCCAGTAGTCTCTTGACTAGCGGGATCAATGAGCAGTTCTTC; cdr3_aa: CASSLLTSGINEQFF
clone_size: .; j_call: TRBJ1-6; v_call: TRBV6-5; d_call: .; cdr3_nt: TGTGCCAGCAGTTACCAGGGGATGAATTCACCCCTCCACTTT; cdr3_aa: CASSYQGMNSPLHF
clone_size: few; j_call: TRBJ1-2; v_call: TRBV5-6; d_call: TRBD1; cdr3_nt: TGTGCCAGCAGCCAGGACAGGGGTGGCTACACCTTC; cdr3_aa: CASSQDRGGYTF
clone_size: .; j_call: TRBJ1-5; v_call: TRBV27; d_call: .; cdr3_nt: TGTGCCAGCAGTTGGCCCTTTCGAGACAATCAGCCCCAGCATTTT; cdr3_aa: CASSWPFRDNQPQHF
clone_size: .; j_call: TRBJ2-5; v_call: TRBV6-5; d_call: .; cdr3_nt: TGTGCCACCTCAAGGTCTGCGCTCGGAGAAGAGACCCAGTACTTC; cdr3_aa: CATSRSALGEETQYF
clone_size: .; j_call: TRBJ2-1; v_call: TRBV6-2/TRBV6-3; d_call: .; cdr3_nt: TGTGCCAGCAGCTCCGCCGCCCCAGATTGGAATGAGCAGTTCTTC; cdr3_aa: CASSSAAPDWNEQFF
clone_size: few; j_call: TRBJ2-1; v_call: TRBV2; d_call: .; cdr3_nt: TGTGCCAGCAGAACCCGACTAGGGATCGACAATGAGCAGTTCTTC; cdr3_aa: CASRTRLGIDNEQFF
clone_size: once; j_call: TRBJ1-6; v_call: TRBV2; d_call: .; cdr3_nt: TGTGCCAGCAGTGAAGTGGCCAGGGGCTCTCGGGCCCTCCACTTT; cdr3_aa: CASSEVARGSRALHF